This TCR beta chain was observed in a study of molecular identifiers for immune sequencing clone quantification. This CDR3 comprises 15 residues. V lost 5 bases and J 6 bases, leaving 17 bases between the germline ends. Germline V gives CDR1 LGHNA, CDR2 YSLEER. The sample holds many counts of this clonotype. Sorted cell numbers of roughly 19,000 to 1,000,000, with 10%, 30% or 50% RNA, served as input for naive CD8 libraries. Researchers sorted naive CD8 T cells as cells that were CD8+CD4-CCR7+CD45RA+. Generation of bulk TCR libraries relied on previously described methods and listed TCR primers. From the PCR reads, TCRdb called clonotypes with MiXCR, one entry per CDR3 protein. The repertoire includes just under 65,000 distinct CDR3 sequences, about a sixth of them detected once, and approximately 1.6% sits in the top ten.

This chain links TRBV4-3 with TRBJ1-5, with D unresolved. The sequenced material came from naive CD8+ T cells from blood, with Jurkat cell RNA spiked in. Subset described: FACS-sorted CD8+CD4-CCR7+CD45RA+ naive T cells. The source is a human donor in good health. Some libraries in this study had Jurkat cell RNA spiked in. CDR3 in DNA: TGCGCCAGCAGCGCCTACCTAGCGGTTGGTCAGCCCCAGCATTTT. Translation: CASSAYLAVGQPQHF.